This is a list of T cell receptor beta chains from one sample in a study of CD8 T cells in ankylosing spondylitis. TCRdb ran MiXCR on the 5' RACE reads and lists one entry per CDR3 protein. The sample contains about 260,000 distinct CDR3 sequences, around 20% of which appear only once. The sample taken for sequencing was blood, either unsorted or a sorted T cell fraction (not recorded which). The receptor set was obtained from a male donor with ankylosing spondylitis or in good health (not recorded which). Each CDR3 is given with its conserved first and last residue. The order of the fields is V gene, J gene, D gene, clone size, CDR3 protein, CDR3 DNA. A D gene is named only where the DNA matches it firmly. Expanded clones are given a class, and other clones once, few, many or no size at all.

TRBV20-1	TRBJ2-3	TRBD2	-	CSARDGAGGPGDTQYF	TGCAGTGCTAGAGATGGGGCGGGGGGGCCCGGAGATACGCAGTATTTT
TRBV5-1	TRBJ2-3	-	few	CASSLSLEADTQYF	TGCGCCAGCAGCTTGTCTCTAGAGGCCGATACGCAGTATTTT
TRBV10-3	TRBJ1-6	TRBD1	-	CAISEMGTGSNSPLHF	TGTGCCATCAGTGAGATGGGGACAGGGAGTAATTCACCCCTCCACTTT
TRBV12-3/TRBV12-4	TRBJ1-3	-	many	CASSPLQNTIYF	TGTGCCAGCAGTCCTCTCCAAAACACCATATATTTT
TRBV4-1	TRBJ1-5	-	-	CASSQEGLKPPQHF	TGCGCCAGCAGCCAAGAGGGACTTAAGCCGCCCCAGCATTTT
TRBV12-3/TRBV12-4	TRBJ1-3	-	-	CASSYGLSSSGNTIYF	TGTGCCAGCAGTTACGGACTCTCGAGCTCTGGAAACACCATATATTTT
TRBV29-1	TRBJ1-1	-	many	CSVEGGQANTEAFF	TGCAGCGTTGAAGGAGGTCAGGCCAACACTGAAGCTTTCTTT
TRBV5-1	TRBJ2-5	-	-	CASSRGGEETQYF	TGCGCCAGCAGCCGAGGGGGAGAAGAGACCCAGTACTTC
TRBV12-3/TRBV12-4	TRBJ1-5	-	few	CASSLTGSGQPQHF	TGTGCCAGCAGTCTAACGGGCTCGGGACAGCCCCAGCATTTT
TRBV20-1	TRBJ2-1	-	many	CSAREAIQEVEQFF	TGCAGTGCTAGAGAGGCGATCCAGGAAGTTGAGCAGTTCTTC
TRBV18	TRBJ2-2	-	few	CASSGLGGTGELFF	TGTGCCAGCTCAGGTCTAGGAGGCACCGGGGAGCTGTTTTTT
TRBV4-1	TRBJ2-5	-	few	CASSQPQGFQETQYF	TGCGCCAGCAGCCAACCCCAGGGCTTCCAAGAGACCCAGTACTTC
TRBV11-2	TRBJ2-3	TRBD2	few	CASSFTSGGGDTQYF	TGTGCCAGCAGCTTTACTAGCGGGGGCGGAGATACGCAGTATTTT
TRBV10-2	TRBJ2-3	-	many	CASNELGLGSTDTQYF	TGCGCCAGTAATGAGTTGGGTCTAGGGAGCACAGATACGCAGTATTTT
TRBV7-9	TRBJ2-1	TRBD2	-	CASSFETSGNYNEQFF	TGTGCCAGCAGCTTTGAGACTAGCGGTAACTACAATGAGCAGTTCTTC
TRBV11-2	TRBJ2-2	TRBD2	-	CASSLVPTSGRARGTGELFF	TGTGCCAGCAGCTTAGTTCCTACTAGCGGGAGGGCCCGGGGCACCGGGGAGCTGTTTTTT
TRBV6-5	TRBJ2-1	-	-	CASSYQGPIYNEQFF	TGTGCCAGCAGTTACCAAGGACCAATATACAATGAGCAGTTCTTC
TRBV29-1	TRBJ1-1	-	few	CSVEGSSSMNTEAFF	TGCAGCGTTGAGGGGTCATCGTCCATGAACACTGAAGCTTTCTTT
TRBV5-1	TRBJ1-6	TRBD1	many	CASSWGDRGTSPLHF	TGCGCCAGCAGCTGGGGGGACAGGGGGACTTCACCCCTCCACTTT
TRBV5-1	TRBJ2-2	-	few	CASSLGTRIGELFF	TGCGCCAGCAGCTTGGGGACCCGGATCGGGGAGCTGTTTTTT
TRBV20-1	TRBJ2-3	-	-	CSARGPTGPTDTQYF	TGCAGTGCTAGAGGACCGACGGGACCCACAGATACGCAGTATTTT
TRBV11-2	TRBJ2-3	-	few	CASSFFVSTDTQYF	TGTGCCAGCAGCTTTTTCGTCAGCACAGATACGCAGTATTTT
TRBV7-9	TRBJ2-1	TRBD2	few	CASSWTSGQSYNEQFF	TGTGCCAGCAGCTGGACTAGCGGGCAATCCTACAATGAGCAGTTCTTC
TRBV15	TRBJ1-5	TRBD1	-	CATSEGDRLRIQPQHF	TGTGCCACCAGCGAGGGGGACAGGTTGCGAATTCAGCCCCAGCATTTT
TRBV20-1	TRBJ1-4	TRBD1	many	CSARDRNRGGEKLFF	TGCAGTGCTAGAGATCGGAACAGGGGGGGTGAAAAACTGTTTTTT
TRBV29-1	TRBJ2-2	TRBD1	few	CSVEVGGWNTGELFF	TGCAGCGTTGAAGTAGGGGGCTGGAACACCGGGGAGCTGTTTTTT
TRBV11-2	TRBJ1-2	TRBD1	few	CASSFAGTGARGYTF	TGTGCCAGCAGCTTCGCCGGGACAGGGGCGCGAGGCTACACCTTC
TRBV27	TRBJ2-2	TRBD1	few	CASSSPGTGAWIGELFF	TGTGCCAGCAGTTCGCCCGGGACAGGGGCCTGGATCGGGGAGCTGTTTTTT
TRBV10-3	TRBJ2-1	TRBD2	-	CAGSQREIYNEQFF	TGTGCCGGATCGCAGCGGGAGATTTACAATGAGCAGTTCTTC
TRBV20-1	TRBJ2-2	-	few	CSARDGLVRAGELFF	TGCAGTGCTAGAGACGGGCTGGTGAGGGCCGGGGAGCTGTTTTTT
TRBV10-1	TRBJ2-1	-	-	CASSERVGAYNEQFF	TGCGCCAGCAGTGAACGGGTAGGGGCCTACAATGAGCAGTTCTTC
TRBV11-2	TRBJ2-5	-	many	CASSPNRVPQETQYF	TGTGCCAGCAGCCCCAACAGGGTTCCTCAAGAGACCCAGTACTTC
TRBV2	TRBJ2-3	-	many	CASSESRTQGSTDTQYF	TGTGCCAGCAGTGAAAGCCGCACCCAGGGTAGCACAGATACGCAGTATTTT
TRBV9	TRBJ1-5	-	few	CASSPREGDQPQHF	TGTGCCAGCAGCCCCCGGGAGGGTGATCAGCCCCAGCATTTT
TRBV4-2	TRBJ1-2	TRBD1	-	CASSESGTGRNGYTF	TGTGCCAGCAGCGAGTCTGGGACAGGGAGGAATGGCTACACCTTC
TRBV20-1	TRBJ1-1	-	few	CSARGGGRNTEAFF	TGCAGTGCTAGAGGCGGAGGGCGGAACACTGAAGCTTTCTTT
TRBV5-1	TRBJ2-3	-	-	CASSRNRERSIDTQYF	TGCGCCAGCAGCAGAAACAGGGAAAGGAGCATAGATACGCAGTATTTT
TRBV24-1	TRBJ2-1	-	once	CATRDRISNEQFF	TGTGCCACCAGAGACAGGATCTCTAATGAGCAGTTCTTC
TRBV28	TRBJ2-1	TRBD2	-	CASTAPAGTSRENEQFF	TGTGCCAGCACCGCTCCTGCCGGGACTAGCAGAGAGAATGAGCAGTTCTTC
TRBV5-8	TRBJ2-2	-	few	CASSFEGTGELFF	TGTGCCAGCAGCTTTGAGGGGACCGGGGAGCTGTTTTTT
TRBV10-3	TRBJ2-2	TRBD2	-	CAISESLSGTGTGELFF	TGTGCCATCAGTGAGTCTTTGAGCGGGACGGGCACCGGGGAGCTGTTTTTT
TRBV20-1	TRBJ2-5	-	many	CSARVPPPRDSQETQYF	TGCAGTGCTAGGGTTCCCCCCCCTCGCGACAGCCAAGAGACCCAGTACTTC
TRBV20-1	TRBJ1-2	-	few	CSAPEGENGYTF	TGCAGTGCCCCCGAGGGGGAGAATGGCTACACCTTC
TRBV29-1	TRBJ1-2	TRBD1	many	CSVEDLGQGVIGYTF	TGCAGCGTTGAAGATCTAGGACAGGGGGTTATCGGCTACACCTTC
TRBV29-1	TRBJ1-2	-	-	CSVKRRGYGYTF	TGCAGCGTTAAGCGGCGGGGCTATGGCTACACCTTC
TRBV12-3/TRBV12-4	TRBJ1-5	TRBD1	many	CASSPDRANQPQHF	TGTGCCAGCAGCCCTGACAGGGCCAATCAGCCCCAGCATTTT
TRBV20-1	TRBJ1-1	-	few	CSATGFPAFF	TGCAGTGCAACAGGGTTCCCGGCTTTCTTT
TRBV12-3/TRBV12-4	TRBJ1-4	TRBD1	few	CASRGGTGKREKLFF	TGTGCCAGCAGGGGCGGGACAGGAAAAAGGGAAAAACTGTTTTTT
TRBV5-1	TRBJ1-4	-	few	CASSAESNEKLFF	TGCGCCAGCAGCGCAGAATCAAATGAAAAACTGTTTTTT
TRBV5-5	TRBJ1-5	-	-	CASSSYNQPQHF	TGTGCCAGCAGCTCCTACAATCAGCCCCAGCATTTT
TRBV6-1	TRBJ1-1	TRBD1	few	CASSPRQGGRTEAFF	TGTGCCAGCAGTCCCCGACAGGGGGGTCGAACTGAAGCTTTCTTT
TRBV7-3	TRBJ2-1	TRBD2	once	CASSSSGGAGNEQFF	TGTGCCAGCAGCTCTAGCGGGGGGGCGGGGAATGAGCAGTTCTTC
TRBV18	TRBJ1-1	-	few	CASSSSKQGLNTEAFF	TGTGCCAGCTCTAGCTCAAAACAGGGCTTGAACACTGAAGCTTTCTTT
TRBV20-1	TRBJ1-1	-	many	CSARVGRASTEAFF	TGCAGTGCTAGAGTGGGCAGGGCTTCCACTGAAGCTTTCTTT
TRBV30	TRBJ2-1	TRBD1	few	CASAETGAYNEQFF	TGTGCCAGTGCGGAGACAGGGGCCTACAATGAGCAGTTCTTC